The 21 T cell receptor beta chains below all came from one sample that was sequenced in a study of cytomegalovirus exposure and HLA in healthy donors. The PCR had 60 Vbeta and 13 Jbeta primers. Generated by immunoSEQ multiplex PCR, the TCRdb table keeps only in-frame clones and is missing some. The data contain over 150,000 clones, more than 75% of them singletons. Sequencing used PBMCs. These receptors came from a woman between 35 and 50 years old in good health and CMV-seropositive.

The gene calls are TRBV7-6 and TRBJ2-3, with D perhaps TRBD1 (5 bases). The length of the CDR3 is 15 residues. The germline V gene has CDR1 SGHVS and CDR2 FNYEAQ. V lost 5 bases and J lost 0, with 12 bases in between. CDR3 loop: CASSQVGRSTDTQYF. DNA for the CDR3: TGTGCCAGCAGCCAGGTGGGGCGGAGCACAGATACGCAGTATTTT.

V gene TRBV2 combines with J gene TRBJ1-5, with 9 bases fitting TRBD1. J was trimmed by 2 bases and V by 6 bases; bases with no gene match: 5. This CDR3 is 15 amino acids long. CDR1 SNHLY and CDR2 FYNNEI come from the germline V gene. The CDR3 region is CASRLDRGRNQPQHF. The DNA for the CDR3 is TGTGCCAGCAGACTGGACAGGGGTCGCAATCAGCCCCAGCATTTT.

This clone has only one observation. CDR3 sequence (DNA): TGTGCCAGCAGTCCCTCGGGACAGGCAAACACTGAAGCTTTCTTT. It codes for CASSPSGQANTEAFF. This chain uses TRBV28 with TRBJ1-1, with 8 bases identical to TRBD1. With V trimmed by 5 bases and J by 2 bases, 7 bases remained unmatched. This CDR3 spans 15 amino acids. CDR1 is MDHEN, CDR2 SYDVKM, per germline.

The J gene is TRBJ2-3, the V gene TRBV11-3; 7 bases map to TRBD2. CDR3 length equals 18 residues. After removal of 0 bases from V and 0 bases from J, the junction contained 9 bases not matched to a gene. Germline V CDR1 and CDR2: SGHNT, YENEEA. CDR3 nucleotides: TGTGCCAGCAGCTTAGAGTGGTGGCGGGAGCCTAGCACAGATACGCAGTATTTT. Residues: CASSLEWWREPSTDTQYF.

The chain joins TRBV7-6 to TRBJ2-1, with D maybe TRBD2 (5 bases). V gave up 1 base and J gave up 0 bases, with 13 bases separating them. Germline V gene sequence: CDR1 SGHVS, CDR2 FNYEAQ. This CDR3 region has 17 residues. Here the CDR3 reads CASSLEGGWSSYNEQFF. The CDR3 DNA sequence: TGTGCCAGCAGCTTAGAGGGCGGGTGGAGCTCCTACAATGAGCAGTTCTTC.

The chain carries TRBV7-8 and TRBJ2-5; 7 bases map to TRBD1. The CDR3 spans 15 residues. J gave up 7 bases and V 1 base, and 9 bases lay outside the gene matches. Germline V gene data show CDR1 as SGHVS and CDR2 as FQNEAQ. DNA for the CDR3: TGTGCCAGCAGCTTAGGGGGACAGACACGGGGGACCCAGTACTTC. The encoded protein is CASSLGGQTRGTQYF.

This rearrangement joins TRBV6-1 to TRBJ1-3, with D unclear. The V end was cut by 5 bases, the J end by 4 bases, with 15 bases between. Looked up from germline, CDR1 is MNHNS and CDR2 is SASEGT. This CDR3 is built from 15 residues. The CDR3 DNA follows: TGTGCCAGCAGTCCGTCCTTTGATCGGGGAAACACCATATATTTT. Its protein is CASSPSFDRGNTIYF.

The chain combines TRBV5-1 with TRBJ2-3; 8 nucleotides agree with TRBD1. The CDR3 consists of 15 residues. Germline CDR1 reads SGHRS; CDR2 reads YFSETQ. With V trimmed by 7 bases and J by 1 base, 8 bases remained unmatched. The CDR3 bases are TGCGCCAGCGGCCTGCAGGGGGCGCGCACAGATACGCAGTATTTT. This sequence encodes CASGLQGARTDTQYF.

The chain employs TRBV20-1 and TRBJ2-1; D unclear. This CDR3 comprises 11 residues. Germline CDR1 is DFQATT and CDR2 is SNEGSKA (reference sequence). V was shortened by 3 bases and J by 6 bases, with 6 bases between the two germline ends. CDR3 sequence reads: CSARRLNEQFF. The CDR3 DNA follows: TGCAGTGCTAGGAGGCTCAATGAGCAGTTCTTC.

This clone was counted a few times. V is TRBV19 and J is TRBJ2-5; 9 positions agree with TRBD1. Germline V gives CDR1 LNHDA, CDR2 SQIVND (reference sequence). The trim removed 5 bases at V and 5 bases at J, leaving 6 bases unmatched. The CDR3 has 14 residues. Here the CDR3 DNA reads TGTGCCAGTAGTCGGACAGGGGTTTCGGAGACCCAGTACTTC. It specifies CASSRTGVSETQYF.

V gene TRBV7-3 combines with J gene TRBJ2-1; 10 bases match TRBD2. In germline, CDR1 is SGHTA, CDR2 FQGTGA. This CDR3 contains 15 residues. V shed 4 bases, J shed 4 bases, and the junction held 4 bases outside the gene matches. The CDR3: CASSSTSGDYNEQFF. The CDR3 region has the DNA TGTGCCAGCAGCTCTACTAGCGGGGATTACAATGAGCAGTTCTTC.

V gene TRBV6-6 combines with J gene TRBJ1-1, with 7 nucleotides matching TRBD1. Unmatched junction bases numbered 6, after V lost 11 bases and J lost 3 bases. The germline gives CDR1 MNHNY, CDR2 SVGAGI (reference sequence). This CDR3 region has 12 residues. The chain's CDR3 is CASGQGDTEAFF. Here the CDR3 DNA reads TGTGCCTCAGGGCAGGGGGACACTGAAGCTTTCTTT.

J is TRBJ2-7 and V is TRBV7-9; 12 bases map to TRBD1. V gave up 4 bases and J gave up 5 bases; unmatched junction bases: 9. The CDR3 has 16 amino acids. Germline lookup yields CDR1 SEHNR and CDR2 FQNEAQ (reference sequence). CDR3 nucleotide sequence: TGTGCCAGCAGCTCGGGACAGGGGGCGTATAGGGACGAGCAGTACTTC. Translation gives CASSSGQGAYRDEQYF.

CDR3 amino acids: CASSSPPGASGNTIYF. DNA for the CDR3: TGTGCCAGCAGTTCCCCCCCAGGGGCCTCTGGAAACACCATATATTTT. The chain uses TRBV28 and TRBJ1-3; D perhaps matches TRBD1 (6 bases). This CDR3 is 16 amino acids long. V was trimmed by 4 bases and J by 0 bases, leaving 13 bases between them. CDR1 is MDHEN and CDR2 is SYDVKM in the germline V gene.

V is TRBV2 and J is TRBJ2-7, with 11 bases that match TRBD2. This CDR3 comprises 14 residues. Germline lookup yields CDR1 SNHLY and CDR2 FYNNEI. Trimming at V came to 6 bases and at J to 6 bases, leaving 7 bases not matched to a gene. CDR3 region: CASRDTSGSGEQYF. The CDR3 bases are TGTGCCAGCAGGGATACTAGCGGGAGTGGCGAGCAGTACTTC.

Details on this clone: No conserved phenylalanine or tryptophan ends this CDR3, so it is likely a read error. The chain employs TRBV5-1 and TRBJ1-1; a weak D match, TRBD1 (6 bases). CDR1 is SGHRS and CDR2 is YFSETQ in the germline V gene. The CDR3 extends over 12 amino acids. Trimming shortened V by 4 bases and J by 11 bases, and 15 bases separated the two germline ends. The CDR3 DNA reads TGCGCCAGCAGCGTTGGTACAGGGAAGGCTTTCTCT. It codes for CASSVGTGKAFS.

The chain has TRBV7-9 and TRBJ1-4; D possibly corresponds to TRBD1 (5 bases). CDR1 SEHNR and CDR2 FQNEAQ come from the germline V gene (reference sequence). Trimming stripped 1 base from V and 8 bases from J, with 11 bases between. This CDR3 spans 14 amino acids. CDR3 amino acids: CASSLVPGEEKLFF. DNA for the CDR3: TGTGCCAGCAGCTTAGTCCCGGGGGAGGAAAAACTGTTTTTT. Together with reference TRBV7-9 and TRBJ1-4, the CDR3 gives the full variable domain: DTGVSQNPRHKITKRGQNVTFRCDPISEHNRLYWYRQTLGQGPEFLTYFQNEAQLEKSRLLSDRFSAERPKGSFSTLEIQRTEQGDSAMYLCASSLVPGEEKLFFGSGTQLSVL.

The V call is TRBV15, the J call TRBJ2-4; TRBD1 is a possible D gene (6 bases). CDR1 is LNHNV, CDR2 YYDKDF, per germline (reference sequence). The CDR3 has 15 amino acids. V was clipped by 1 base and J by 0 bases, with 7 bases between them. CDR3 sequence (DNA): TGTGCCACCAGCAGAGTCAGGGGAGCCAAAAACATTCAGTACTTC. Residues: CATSRVRGAKNIQYF.

The gene calls are TRBV18 and TRBJ1-5; 7 bases are shared with TRBD1. Trimming removed 1 base from V and 5 bases from J; junction bases left unmatched: 5. Germline-derived CDR1 and CDR2 are KGHSH and LQKENI. This CDR3 contains 15 residues. The CDR3 reads CASSPQGASDQPQHF. The CDR3 DNA is TGTGCCAGCTCACCACAGGGGGCTTCTGATCAGCCCCAGCATTTT.

V usage is TRBV21-1 and J usage is TRBJ1-2; the D segment call TRBD1 is taken from the table without a DNA check. TRBV21-1 is assigned pseudogene status. The CDR3 is made up of 14 amino acids. CDR3 amino acids: CASNSSRGEPTDTF. The CDR3 DNA reads TGTGCCAGCAACTCATCCAGGGGGGAGCCCACGGACACCTTC.

This chain connects TRBV30 to TRBJ2-1, with 9 bases aligning to TRBD2. CDR3 length equals 15 residues. Per germline, CDR1 GTSNPN and CDR2 SVGIG (reference sequence). The V and J ends lost 4 bases and 4 bases, in that order; junction bases with no gene match: 8. The CDR3 DNA reads as TGTGCCTGGACCATAGCGGGAGTTCGATACAATGAGCAGTTCTTC. The encoded protein is CAWTIAGVRYNEQFF.